This T cell receptor beta chain emerged from a study of T cells in Graves' hyperthyroidism and ophthalmopathy. General study points: Ophthalmopathy prediction by the model preceded onset by a median roughly 6.3 months.

TCR beta CDR3 regions were amplified from RNA. Researchers ran a first-round RT-PCR on the TCR CDR3 using the HTBI primer set. TCRdb re-derived calls from the multiplex PCR reads in MiXCR, one entry per CDR3 protein. The repertoire holds around 600,000 distinct CDR3 sequences, with just under 45% as singletons. A word on this clonotype: What it recognizes is unknown. Being one base from a much bigger clone, this may be a read error.

Sequencing was carried out using peripheral blood or thyroid tissue (not recorded which). The receptor was derived from an adult man with Graves' disease, either hyperthyroidism or ophthalmopathy (not recorded which).

CDR3 loop: CASSSDETLNAYGYTF. DNA of the CDR3: TGTGCCAGCAGCTCCGATGAGACCTTGAACGCCTATGGCTACACCTTC. The chain employs TRBV7-9 and TRBJ1-2; D gene uncertain. Germline CDR1 and CDR2: SEHNR and FQNEAQ (reference sequence). CDR3 length: 16 amino acids. The germline V and J ends were trimmed by 4 bases and 4 bases, with 19 bases remaining between them.